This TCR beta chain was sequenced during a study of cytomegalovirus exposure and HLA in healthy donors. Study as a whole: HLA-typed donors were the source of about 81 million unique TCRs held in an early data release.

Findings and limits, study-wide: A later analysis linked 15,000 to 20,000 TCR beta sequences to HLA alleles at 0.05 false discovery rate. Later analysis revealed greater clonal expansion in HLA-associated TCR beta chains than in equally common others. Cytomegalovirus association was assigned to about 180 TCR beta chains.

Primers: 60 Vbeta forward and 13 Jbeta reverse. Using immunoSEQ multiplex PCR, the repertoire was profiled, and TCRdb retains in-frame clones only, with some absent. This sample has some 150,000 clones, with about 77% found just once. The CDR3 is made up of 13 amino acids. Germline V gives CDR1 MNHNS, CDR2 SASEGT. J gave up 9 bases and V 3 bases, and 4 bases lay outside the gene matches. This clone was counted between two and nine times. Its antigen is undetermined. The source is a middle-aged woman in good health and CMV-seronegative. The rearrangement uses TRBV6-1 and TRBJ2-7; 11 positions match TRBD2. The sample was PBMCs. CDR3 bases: TGTGCCAGCAGTGAGAGTCTAGCGGGAGGGCAGTACTTC. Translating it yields CASSESLAGGQYF.